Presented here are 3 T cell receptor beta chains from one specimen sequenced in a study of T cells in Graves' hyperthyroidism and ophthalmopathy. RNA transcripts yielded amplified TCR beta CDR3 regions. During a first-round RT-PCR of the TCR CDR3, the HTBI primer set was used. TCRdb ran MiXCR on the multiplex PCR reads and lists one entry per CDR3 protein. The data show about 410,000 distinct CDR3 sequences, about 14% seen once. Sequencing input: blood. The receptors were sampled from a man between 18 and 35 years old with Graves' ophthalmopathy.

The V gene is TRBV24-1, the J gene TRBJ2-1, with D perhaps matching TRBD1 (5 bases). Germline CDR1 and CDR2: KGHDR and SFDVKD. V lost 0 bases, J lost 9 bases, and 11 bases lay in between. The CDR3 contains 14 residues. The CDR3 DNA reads TGTGCCACCAGTGATTTGCAGGGAACAACTGAGCAGTTCTTC. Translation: CATSDLQGTTEQFF.

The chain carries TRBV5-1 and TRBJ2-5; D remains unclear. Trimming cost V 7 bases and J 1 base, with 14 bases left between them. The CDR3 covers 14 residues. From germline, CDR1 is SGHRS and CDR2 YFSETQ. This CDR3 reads CASSQVGTQETQYF. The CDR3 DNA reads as TGCGCCAGCTCCCAGGTCGGCACCCAAGAGACCCAGTACTTC.

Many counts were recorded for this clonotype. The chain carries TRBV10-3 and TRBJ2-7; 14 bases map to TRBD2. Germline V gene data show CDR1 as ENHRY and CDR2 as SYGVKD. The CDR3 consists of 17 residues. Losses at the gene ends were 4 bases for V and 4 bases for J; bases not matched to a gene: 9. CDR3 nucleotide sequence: TGTGCCATCAGTGGGAGGGGACTAGCGGGAGACTTGTACGAGCAGTACTTC. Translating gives CAISGRGLAGDLYEQYF.